The rows below give T cell receptor beta chains drawn from one sample of a study of cytomegalovirus exposure and HLA in healthy donors. Assay: immunoSEQ multiplex PCR; the TCRdb copy retains only in-frame clones and omits some. The sample records 200,000 to 300,000 clones, approximately 84% being singletons. What was sequenced was PBMCs. The receptors come from a woman aged 25 to 39 in good health and CMV-seropositive. CDR3s include the opening cysteine and the closing phenylalanine or tryptophan. A D gene is named only where the DNA matches it firmly. Only some rows state a clone size, as once, few, many or a class for expanded clones.

v_gene,j_gene,d_gene,abundance,CDR3aa,CDR3nt
TRBV5-6,TRBJ2-1,TRBD2,-,CASSRAGSGSYNEQFF,TGTGCCAGCAGCCGAGCGGGAAGCGGCTCCTACAATGAGCAGTTCTTC
TRBV5-1,TRBJ1-5,-,once,CASSLSWGGNQPQHF,TGCGCCAGCAGCTTGTCTTGGGGGGGCAATCAGCCCCAGCATTTT
TRBV30,TRBJ1-1,-,-,CAWSLGREDTEAFF,TGTGCCTGGAGTCTAGGCAGGGAGGACACTGAAGCTTTCTTT
TRBV7-7,TRBJ2-2,TRBD2,once,CASSSYPNSGRVTGELFF,TGTGCCAGCAGCTCTTACCCCAACAGCGGGAGGGTCACCGGGGAGCTGTTTTTT
TRBV25-1,TRBJ1-2,-,-,CASSEYFRDTVNF,TGTGCCAGCAGTGAATATTTTCGCGACACCGTAAACTTC
TRBV28,TRBJ1-4,-,-,CASSRPGADNEKLFF,TGTGCCAGCAGCCGCCCAGGGGCGGATAATGAAAAACTGTTTTTT
TRBV11-3,TRBJ2-7,TRBD1,-,CASSLRGQGSYEQYF,TGTGCCAGCAGCCTCCGGGGACAGGGGTCCTACGAGCAGTACTTC
TRBV19,TRBJ1-1,TRBD1,-,CASSRTGGDLLNTEAFF,TGTGCCAGTAGTAGGACAGGGGGCGATCTCTTGAACACTGAAGCTTTCTTT
TRBV9,TRBJ2-1,TRBD1,-,CASSASSGTGFNEQFF,TGTGCCAGCAGCGCCTCGTCCGGGACAGGGTTCAATGAGCAGTTCTTC
TRBV19,TRBJ2-7,TRBD1,-,CASSAAGTGLYEQYF,TGTGCCAGTAGTGCGGCCGGGACAGGTCTCTACGAGCAGTACTTC
TRBV2,TRBJ1-1,-,-,CASRTGSIYTEAFF,TGTGCCAGCAGAACAGGGTCTATATACACTGAAGCTTTCTTT
TRBV6-5,TRBJ1-1,-,-,CASRTAALVAFF,TGTGCCAGCAGAACAGCCGCTTTGGTAGCTTTCTTT
TRBV28,TRBJ1-2,TRBD1,-,CASRPRTGAVYGYTF,TGTGCCAGCAGACCCCGGACAGGCGCGGTCTATGGCTACACCTTC